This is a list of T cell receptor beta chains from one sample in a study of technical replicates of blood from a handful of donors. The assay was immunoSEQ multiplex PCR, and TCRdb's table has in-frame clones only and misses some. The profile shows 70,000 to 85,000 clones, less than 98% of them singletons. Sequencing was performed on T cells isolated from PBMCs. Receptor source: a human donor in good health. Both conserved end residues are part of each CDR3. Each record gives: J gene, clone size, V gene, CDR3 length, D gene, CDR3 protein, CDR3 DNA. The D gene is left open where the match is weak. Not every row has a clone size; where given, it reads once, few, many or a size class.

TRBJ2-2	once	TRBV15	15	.	CATSREILSTGELFF	TGTGCCACCAGCAGGGAGATACTAAGCACCGGGGAGCTGTTTTTT
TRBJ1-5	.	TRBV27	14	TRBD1	CASRESGGNQPQHF	TGTGCCAGCAGGGAATCAGGGGGAAATCAGCCCCAGCATTTT
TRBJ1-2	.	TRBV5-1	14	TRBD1	CASSLKGTGSGYTF	TGCGCCAGCAGTCTCAAGGGGACAGGGAGTGGCTACACCTTC
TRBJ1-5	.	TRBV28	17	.	CASSLKIGGGSNQPQHF	TGTGCCAGCAGTTTAAAGATTGGGGGAGGCTCTAATCAGCCCCAGCATTTT
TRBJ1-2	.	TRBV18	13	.	CASSPGRDYGYTF	TGTGCCAGCTCACCGGGCAGGGACTATGGCTACACCTTC
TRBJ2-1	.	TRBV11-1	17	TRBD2	CASSAIKLAGLYNEQFF	TGTGCCAGCAGCGCCATCAAACTAGCGGGGCTATACAATGAGCAGTTCTTC
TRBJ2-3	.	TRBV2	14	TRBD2	CASNELAGFDTQYF	TGTGCCAGCAATGAGTTAGCGGGTTTTGATACGCAGTATTTT
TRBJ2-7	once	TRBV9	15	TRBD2	CASSVGLAGGVEQYF	TGTGCCAGCAGCGTAGGACTAGCGGGAGGAGTTGAGCAGTACTTC
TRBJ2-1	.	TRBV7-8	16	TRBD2	CASSSRGLASTNEQFF	TGTGCCAGCAGTTCACGGGGACTAGCCAGTACTAATGAGCAGTTCTTC
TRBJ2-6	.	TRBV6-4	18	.	CASSLTVLGGSGANVLTF	TGTGCCAGCAGTCTCACAGTCCTCGGGGGCTCTGGGGCCAACGTCCTGACTTTC
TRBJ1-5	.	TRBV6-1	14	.	CASGDRFSNQPQHF	TGTGCCAGCGGAGACAGGTTCAGCAATCAGCCCCAGCATTTT